This T cell receptor (beta chain) was identified in a study of T cells in Graves' hyperthyroidism and ophthalmopathy. As for the study in general: Staff took peripheral blood when the initial diagnosis was made, before any treatment began. Regarding the study as a whole: Blood also carried most thyroid clonotypes expanded above 0.001.

TCR beta CDR3 regions were amplified from RNA. First-round RT-PCR targeting the TCR CDR3 was performed with the HTBI primer set. TCRdb ran MiXCR on the multiplex PCR reads and lists one entry per CDR3 protein. The sample has under 400,000 distinct CDR3 sequences; roughly 14% are singletons. Patients aged 18 to 65 had newly diagnosed hyperthyroidism that had lasted under 2 months. This CDR3 region has 17 residues. With 5 bases clipped from V and 5 bases from J, the junction kept 11 bases outside the gene matches. Germline CDR1 and CDR2: MNHNS and SASEGT. Of note for this clonotype: Its antigen is unknown.

This sequence joins TRBV6-1 and TRBJ1-6, with 8 nucleotides matching TRBD1. Sequencing was carried out using blood. The TCR sequence derives from a woman aged 18-35 years with Graves' hyperthyroidism that later progressed to Graves' ophthalmopathy. The CDR3 DNA is TGTGCCAGCAGTTCCTTACTACAGGGGGTAAATAATTCACCCCTCCACTTT. It encodes CASSSLLQGVNNSPLHF.